This TCR beta chain derives from a study of cytomegalovirus exposure and HLA in healthy donors. In the PCR, 60 Vbeta and 13 Jbeta primers were used. TCRdb's table, derived via immunoSEQ multiplex PCR, lists solely in-frame clones and lacks some. This sample has roughly 120,000 clones; around 70% occur once, and the top ten carry 3.5% to 5%. With regard to this clone: The antigen is unknown.

Study conclusions and caveats: The authors later found HLA-associated TCR beta chains more clonally expanded than equally common others. Through in vitro validation, three CMV-associated chains were shown to be specific for CMV antigens.

The CDR3 loop spans 14 amino acids. Per germline, CDR1 SGHDT and CDR2 YYEEEE. V gave up 5 bases and J gave up 3 bases, with 15 bases separating them. The TCR comes from a woman aged 40 to 55 in good health and CMV-seropositive. The chain uses TRBV5-6 and TRBJ2-7; tentative D call: TRBD2 (6 bases). Input material: PBMCs. CDR3 sequence: CASRRTFGSYEQYF. Here the CDR3 DNA reads TGTGCCAGCAGGCGTACGTTCGGGAGCTACGAGCAGTACTTC.